Each of the 29 T cell receptor beta chains below was sequenced from the same sample in a study of control samples from healthy donors and cancer patients. Some clones are missing from TCRdb's copy, which holds only in-frame ones; the method was immunoSEQ multiplex PCR. The table shows over 200,000 clones, with over 75% occurring only once. The specimen was PBMCs. These receptors were obtained from a woman aged 55-69 years with lung cancer.

J is TRBJ2-5 and V is TRBV19; 10 positions agree with TRBD2. This CDR3 has 16 amino acids. J gave up 5 bases and V 8 bases, and 14 bases lay outside the gene matches. Germline values: CDR1 LNHDA, CDR2 SQIVND (reference sequence). The CDR3 loop is CASRPQRLAGSETQYF. The CDR3, as DNA: TGTGCCAGTCGTCCCCAAAGACTAGCGGGTTCGGAGACCCAGTACTTC.

The chain joins TRBV10-3 to TRBJ2-1, with D possibly being TRBD1 (6 bases). CDR3 length: 20 residues. V gave up 0 bases and J gave up 1 base, with 22 bases separating them. The V gene's germline CDR1 is ENHRY and CDR2 SYGVKD. CDR3 sequence (DNA): TGTGCCATCAGTGAGTCCCCAAGACAGGCCTTCCCTGGGTCCTACAATGAGCAGTTCTTC. This encodes CAISESPRQAFPGSYNEQFF.

The chain links TRBV10-3 to TRBJ1-2, with a weak D call TRBD1 (6 bases). The length of the CDR3 is 13 residues. Germline assignment: CDR1 ENHRY and CDR2 SYGVKD. The ends were cut back, 7 bases at V and 5 bases at J, with 14 bases in the middle. The chain's CDR3 is CAITPGDVYGYTF. CDR3 coding DNA: TGTGCCATCACCCCAGGGGATGTTTATGGCTACACCTTC.

V is TRBV5-1 and J is TRBJ1-5, with TRBD1 as a possible D gene (5 bases). Trimming left V 2 bases short and J 5 bases short, with 11 bases between. Germline values: CDR1 SGHRS, CDR2 YFSETQ. The CDR3 spans 14 residues. CDR3 residues: CASSFGVGDQPQHF. The DNA of the CDR3 is TGCGCCAGCAGCTTTGGGGTGGGGGATCAGCCCCAGCATTTT.

The chain has TRBV28 and TRBJ2-7; TRBD2 matches 14 bases. This CDR3 comprises 15 residues. From germline, CDR1 is MDHEN and CDR2 SYDVKM. J was trimmed by 3 bases and V by 5 bases; bases with no gene match: 3. CDR3 sequence (DNA): TGTGCCAGCAGTACAGGACTAGCGGGGGGCTACGAGCAGTACTTC. Residues: CASSTGLAGGYEQYF. The entire variable domain, with the rest obtained from reference TRBV28 and TRBJ2-7, is as follows: DVKVTQSSRYLVKRTGEKVFLECVQDMDHENMFWYRQDPGLGLRLIYFSYDVKMKEKGDIPEGYSVSREKKERFSLILESASTNQTSMYLCASSTGLAGGYEQYFGPGTRLTVT.

The J gene is TRBJ2-7, the V gene TRBV10-2; D not certain. Germline CDR1 is WSHSY and CDR2 is SAAADI. This CDR3 is built from 14 residues. Between the trimmed V and J ends, which lost 7 bases and 2 bases, there was a span of 15 bases. CDR3 DNA: TGCGCCAGCAAGGTTGGTCTGGGGACCTACGAGCAGTACTTC. Residues: CASKVGLGTYEQYF.

The chain combines TRBV20-1 with TRBJ1-2; D not resolved. The germline V and J ends were trimmed by 3 bases and 4 bases, with 9 bases remaining between them. This CDR3 contains 12 residues. The germline V gene encodes CDR1 DFQATT and CDR2 SNEGSKA (reference sequence). The CDR3 reads CSASEIPYGYTF. In DNA form, the CDR3 reads TGCAGTGCTAGTGAGATCCCCTATGGCTACACCTTC.

The chain recombines TRBV10-3 with TRBJ1-2; D is perhaps TRBD1 (5 bases). Trimming took off 2 bases at V and 6 bases at J, with 13 bases between the two ends. CDR1 is ENHRY, CDR2 SYGVKD, per germline. This CDR3 has 14 amino acids. CDR3 bases: TGTGCCATCAGTGAGGACAGAACCTGGAATGGCTACACCTTC. Translating gives CAISEDRTWNGYTF.

This clone was seen a handful of times. The chain carries TRBV2 and TRBJ2-2, with D tentatively TRBD2 (5 bases). The germline gives CDR1 SNHLY, CDR2 FYNNEI. Deletions cut 4 bases from V and 7 bases from J, with 10 bases between. This CDR3 is 13 amino acids long. This CDR3 reads CASSVDSGGELFF. The CDR3, as DNA: TGTGCCAGCAGTGTGGACTCTGGCGGGGAGCTGTTTTTT.

This clone has just one count. The genes are TRBV2 and TRBJ1-3, with D possibly matching TRBD1 (6 bases). The CDR3 has 15 amino acids. Looked up from germline, CDR1 is SNHLY and CDR2 is FYNNEI. V gave up 5 bases and J gave up 0 bases, with 11 bases separating them. The CDR3 here is CASSINRDSGNTIYF. The CDR3 DNA reads as TGTGCCAGCAGTATAAACAGGGACTCTGGAAACACCATATATTTT.

The rearrangement uses TRBV5-1 and TRBJ1-3; a weak D match, TRBD1 (5 bases). CDR1 and CDR2 (germline): SGHRS, YFSETQ. V was shortened by 4 bases and J by 0 bases, with 17 bases between the two germline ends. The CDR3 contains 17 residues. CDR3 nucleotide sequence: TGCGCCAGCAGCGATGGGACCCTAAGGAGCTCTGGAAACACCATATATTTT. This gives the protein CASSDGTLRSSGNTIYF.

The chain has TRBV3-1 (or the pseudogene TRBV3-2) and TRBJ1-5, with unresolved D. The CDR3 extends over 16 amino acids. Trimming pared 0 bases from V and 5 bases from J, leaving 14 bases between. In germline, CDR1 is LGHDT, CDR2 YNNKEL (reference sequence). The CDR3: CASSQDFGRPDQPQHF. DNA for the CDR3: TGTGCCAGCAGCCAAGATTTCGGCAGACCTGATCAGCCCCAGCATTTT.

The rearrangement joins TRBV15 to TRBJ1-4; D is uncertain. The CDR3 runs 14 residues. The ends were cut back, 5 bases at V and 7 bases at J, with 14 bases in the middle. Germline CDR1 reads LNHNV; CDR2 reads YYDKDF (reference sequence). Here the CDR3 reads CATSPPDGFEKLFF. The CDR3 DNA is TGTGCCACCAGCCCGCCGGACGGATTTGAAAAACTGTTTTTT.

The chain uses TRBV14 and TRBJ1-6; 9 nucleotides match TRBD1. The CDR3 contains 17 residues. Trimming took 3 bases from V and 7 from J; bases not matched to a gene: 10. CDR1 and CDR2 from the germline V gene are SGHDN and FVKESK. The CDR3 region is CASSQFGGQGSNSPLHF. CDR3 DNA sequence: TGTGCCAGCAGCCAGTTTGGGGGACAGGGATCGAATTCACCCCTCCACTTT. The full variable domain, completed using reference TRBV14 and TRBJ1-6, is EAGVTQFPSHSVIEKGQTVTLRCDPISGHDNLYWYRRVMGKEIKFLLHFVKESKQDESGMPNNRFLAERTGGTYSTLKVQPAELEDSGVYFCASSQFGGQGSNSPLHFGNGTRLTVT.

The chain employs TRBV5-8 and TRBJ2-5; possibly TRBD1 or TRBD2 for D (6 bases each). CDR3 size: 14 residues. The ends were cut back, 4 bases at V and 1 base at J, with 11 bases in the middle. Germline CDR1 SGHTS, CDR2 YDEGEE. CDR3 sequence reads: CASSTWGAQETQYF. The CDR3 nucleotides read TGTGCCAGCAGCACTTGGGGGGCCCAAGAGACCCAGTACTTC. Together with reference TRBV5-8 and TRBJ2-5, the CDR3 gives the full variable domain: EAGVTQSPTHLIKTRGQQATLRCSPISGHTSVYWYQQALGLGLQFLLWYDEGEERNRGNFPPRFSGRQFPNYSSELNVNALELEDSALYLCASSTWGAQETQYFGPGTRLLVL.

The V gene is TRBV30, the J gene TRBJ2-3, with D unresolved. V shed 2 bases and J shed 5 bases, with 14 bases lying between them. The CDR3 has 14 amino acids. Germline lookup yields CDR1 GTSNPN and CDR2 SVGIG (reference sequence). CDR3 nucleotide sequence: TGTGCCTGGAGTACCGGCTATGGTGGAGATACGCAGTATTTT. It translates to CAWSTGYGGDTQYF.

This clone was seen repeatedly, ten times or more. Other DNA sequences in this specimen translate into the identical CDR3. The chain employs TRBV6-5 and TRBJ1-5, with TRBD1 matching 7 bases. The CDR3 runs to 14 residues. The V segment lost 7 bases and the J segment 4 bases; nucleotides outside the gene matches: 7. Germline CDR1 is MNHEY and CDR2 is SVGAGI. As DNA, the CDR3 is TGTGCCAGCAACCCGACAGGGAGTAATCAGCCCCAGCATTTT. Translating it yields CASNPTGSNQPQHF.

This sequence joins TRBV10-3 and TRBJ1-1; no definite D call. V gave up 1 base and J gave up 1 base, with 7 bases separating them. Germline V gene lookup returns CDR1 ENHRY and CDR2 SYGVKD. The CDR3 contains 14 residues. This CDR3 is CAISELTGNTEAFF. The CDR3 DNA sequence: TGTGCCATCAGTGAGTTGACGGGGAACACTGAAGCTTTCTTT.

The chain joins TRBV5-1 to TRBJ2-7; D is possibly TRBD2 (5 bases). V was shortened by 2 bases and J by 3 bases, with 9 bases between the two germline ends. Germline CDR1 and CDR2: SGHRS and YFSETQ. The CDR3 runs 13 residues. In DNA, the CDR3 is TGCGCCAGCAGCTTTGACGGACTCTACGAGCAGTACTTC. This translates into CASSFDGLYEQYF. Looking up the rest from reference TRBV5-1 and TRBJ2-7 gives the full variable domain: KAGVTQTPRYLIKTRGQQVTLSCSPISGHRSVSWYQQTPGQGLQFLFEYFSETQRNKGNFPGRFSGRQFSNSRSEMNVSTLELGDSALYLCASSFDGLYEQYFGPGTRLTVT.

V is TRBV5-1 and J is TRBJ2-2, with D unresolved. Trimming stripped 5 bases from V and 2 bases from J, with 10 bases between. The germline gives CDR1 SGHRS, CDR2 YFSETQ. The CDR3 contains 14 residues. CDR3 loop: CASRRNSNTGELFF. DNA for the CDR3: TGCGCCAGCAGGCGAAACTCCAACACCGGGGAGCTGTTTTTT.

The chain combines TRBV2 with TRBJ2-7, with TRBD1 as a possible D gene (5 bases). The CDR3 consists of 14 residues. The germline V gene has CDR1 SNHLY and CDR2 FYNNEI. The germline V and J ends were trimmed by 6 bases and 0 bases, with 12 bases remaining between them. CDR3: CASRGLTNSYEQYF. The CDR3 coding sequence is TGTGCCAGCAGGGGGCTGACAAACTCCTACGAGCAGTACTTC.

This sequence joins TRBV11-3 and TRBJ1-1; D is unresolved. CDR3 length: 13 residues. CDR1 SGHNT and CDR2 YENEEA come from the germline V gene. V dropped 0 bases and J dropped 5 bases, with 7 bases sitting between them. CDR3 nucleotides: TGTGCCAGCAGCTTAGACAGGCTGACTGAAGCTTTCTTT. It yields the protein CASSLDRLTEAFF.

The rearrangement links TRBV5-1 to TRBJ2-1, with D uncertain. V shed 1 base and J shed 0 bases, with 8 bases lying between them. The CDR3 has 15 amino acids. CDR1 and CDR2 (germline): SGHRS, YFSETQ. The DNA of the CDR3 is TGCGCCAGCAGCTTGACGGGTAACTCCTACAATGAGCAGTTCTTC. It codes for CASSLTGNSYNEQFF.

The rearrangement joins TRBV19 to TRBJ1-2, with TRBD1 as a possible D gene (6 bases). Per the germline V gene, CDR1 is LNHDA and CDR2 is SQIVND (reference sequence). CDR3 length: 14 residues. V dropped 3 bases and J dropped 8 bases, with 16 bases sitting between them. The CDR3 nucleotides read TGTGCCAGTAGTATCGACGGGACACTGTACGGCTACACCTTC. This translates into CASSIDGTLYGYTF.

The rearrangement uses TRBV5-5 and TRBJ2-2; 11 nucleotides match TRBD2. There are 17 residues in the CDR3. The trim removed 2 bases at V and 0 bases at J, leaving 3 bases unmatched. Germline CDR1 and CDR2: SGHKS and YYEKEE (reference sequence). CDR3 in amino acids: CASSFGLAGANTGELFF. The CDR3 nucleotides read TGTGCCAGCAGCTTTGGACTAGCGGGCGCGAACACCGGGGAGCTGTTTTTT.

The chain recombines TRBV28 with TRBJ1-5; no clear D. Germline loops: CDR1 MDHEN, CDR2 SYDVKM. The CDR3 totals 12 residues. Trimming left V 2 bases short and J 5 bases short, with 4 bases between. CDR3 in amino acids: CASSLVYQPQHF. The DNA for the CDR3 is TGTGCCAGCAGTTTAGTTTATCAGCCCCAGCATTTT.

At least ten counts were recorded for this clone. At the DNA level, this CDR3 is encoded by other sequences in the same sample as well. V usage is TRBV9 and J usage is TRBJ1-5; D is unclear. The length of the CDR3 is 14 residues. Germline CDR1 reads SGDLS; CDR2 reads YYNGEE. Trimming shortened V by 0 bases and J by 1 base, and 5 bases separated the two germline ends. For the CDR3, the DNA is TGTGCCAGCAGCGTAGACGGGAGCAATCAGCCCCAGCATTTT. This encodes CASSVDGSNQPQHF.

The chain combines TRBV4-2 with TRBJ2-1; TRBD2 agrees at 14 bases. The germline gives CDR1 LGHNA, CDR2 YNFKEQ. The CDR3 length is 16 residues. Trimming took 1 base from V and 10 from J; bases not matched to a gene: 6. The CDR3 DNA is TGTGCCAGCAGCCAAGTACCGGGACTAGCGGGAGACGAGCAGTTCTTC. Its protein product is CASSQVPGLAGDEQFF.

The chain employs TRBV11-2 and TRBJ2-1, with TRBD2 matching over 9 bases. The V gene's germline CDR1 is SGHAT and CDR2 FQNNGV. This CDR3 is built from 15 residues. V was pared by 5 bases and J by 8 bases, with 10 bases of the junction left unmatched. The CDR3 is CASSALAGAWDEQFF. CDR3 coding DNA: TGTGCCAGCAGCGCCTTAGCGGGAGCCTGGGATGAGCAGTTCTTC.